This T cell receptor (beta chain) was recorded in a study of blood T cell repertoires in COVID-19. This clone was detected a few times. This table comes from immunoSEQ multiplex PCR, and its TCRdb copy is limited to in-frame clones, with some not included. The sample lists roughly 250,000 clones, around 81% seen once, with more than 6% in the top ten. This TCR came from a woman between 55 and 75 years old with active or convalescent COVID-19. Input material: peripheral blood.

CDR3 in DNA: TGTGCCAGTCAGGGTCACGGGGAGCTGTTTTTT. Residues: CASQGHGELFF. V and J are TRBV19 and TRBJ2-2; TRBD1 is a possible D gene (5 bases). The CDR3 is 11 residues long. Germline CDR1 LNHDA, CDR2 SQIVND (reference sequence). Trimming stripped 8 bases from V and 7 bases from J, with 8 bases between.